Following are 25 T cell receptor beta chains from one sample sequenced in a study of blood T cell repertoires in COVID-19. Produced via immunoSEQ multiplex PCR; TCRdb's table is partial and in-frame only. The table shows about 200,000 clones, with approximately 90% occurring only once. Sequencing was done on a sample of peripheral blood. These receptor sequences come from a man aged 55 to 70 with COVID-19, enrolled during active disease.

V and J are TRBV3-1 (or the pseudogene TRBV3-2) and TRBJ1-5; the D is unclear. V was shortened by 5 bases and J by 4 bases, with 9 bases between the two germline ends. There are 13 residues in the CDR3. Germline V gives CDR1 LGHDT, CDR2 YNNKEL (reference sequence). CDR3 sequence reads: CASSTSTNQPQHF. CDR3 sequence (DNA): TGTGCCAGCAGCACGTCCACAAATCAGCCCCAGCATTTT.

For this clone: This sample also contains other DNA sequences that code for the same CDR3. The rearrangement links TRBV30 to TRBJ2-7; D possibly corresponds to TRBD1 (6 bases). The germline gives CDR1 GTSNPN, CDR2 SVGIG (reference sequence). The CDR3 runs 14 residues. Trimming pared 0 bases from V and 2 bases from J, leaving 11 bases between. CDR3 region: CAWSVTGTPYEQYF. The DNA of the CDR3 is TGTGCCTGGAGTGTAACAGGGACCCCCTACGAGCAGTACTTC. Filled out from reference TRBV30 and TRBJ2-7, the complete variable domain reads SQTIHQWPATLVQPVGSPLSLECTVEGTSNPNLYWYRQAAGRGLQLLFYSVGIGQISSEVPQNLSASRPQDRQFILSSKKLLLSDSGFYLCAWSVTGTPYEQYFGPGTRLTVT.

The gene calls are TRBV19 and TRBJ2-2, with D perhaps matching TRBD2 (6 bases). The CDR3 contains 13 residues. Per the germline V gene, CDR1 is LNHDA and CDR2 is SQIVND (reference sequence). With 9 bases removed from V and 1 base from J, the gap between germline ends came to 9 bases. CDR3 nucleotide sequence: TGTGCCAGCCAGGGAGGGAACACCGGGGAGCTGTTTTTT. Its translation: CASQGGNTGELFF.

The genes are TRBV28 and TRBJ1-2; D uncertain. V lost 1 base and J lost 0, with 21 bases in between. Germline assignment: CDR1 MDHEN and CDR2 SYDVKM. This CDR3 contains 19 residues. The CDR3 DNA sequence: TGTGCCAGCAGTTTATATCCGGTCAGTTTCGAGGGCCCTAACTATGGCTACACCTTC. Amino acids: CASSLYPVSFEGPNYGYTF.

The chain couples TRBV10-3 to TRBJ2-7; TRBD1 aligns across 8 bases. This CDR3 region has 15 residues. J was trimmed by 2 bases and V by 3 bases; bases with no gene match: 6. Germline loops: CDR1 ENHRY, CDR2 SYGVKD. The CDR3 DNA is TGTGCCATCAGTGAAGAGGGACAGGTGGCCTACGAGCAGTACTTC. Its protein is CAISEEGQVAYEQYF.

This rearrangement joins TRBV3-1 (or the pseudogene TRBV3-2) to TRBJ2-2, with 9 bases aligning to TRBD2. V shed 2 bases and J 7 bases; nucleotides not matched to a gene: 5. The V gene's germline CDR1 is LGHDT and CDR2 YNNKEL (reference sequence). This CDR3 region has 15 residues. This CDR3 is CASSQLAGQDGELFF. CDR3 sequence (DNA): TGTGCCAGCAGCCAACTAGCGGGGCAGGACGGGGAGCTGTTTTTT.

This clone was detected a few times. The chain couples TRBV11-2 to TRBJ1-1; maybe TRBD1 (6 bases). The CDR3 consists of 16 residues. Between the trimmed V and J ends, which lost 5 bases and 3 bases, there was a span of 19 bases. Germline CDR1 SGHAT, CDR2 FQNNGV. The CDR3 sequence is CASSPQVGARDTEAFF. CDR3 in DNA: TGTGCCAGCAGCCCACAGGTGGGGGCGCGTGACACTGAAGCTTTCTTT.

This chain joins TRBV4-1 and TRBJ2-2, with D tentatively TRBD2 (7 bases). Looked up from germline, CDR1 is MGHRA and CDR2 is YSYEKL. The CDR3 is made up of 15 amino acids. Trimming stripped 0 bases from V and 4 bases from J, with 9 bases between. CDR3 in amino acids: CASSQEGGATGELFF. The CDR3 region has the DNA TGCGCCAGCAGCCAAGAAGGGGGGGCCACCGGGGAGCTGTTTTTT.

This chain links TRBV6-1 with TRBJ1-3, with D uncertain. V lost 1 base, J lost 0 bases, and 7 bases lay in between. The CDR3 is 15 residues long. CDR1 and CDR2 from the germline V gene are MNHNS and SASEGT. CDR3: CASSEDGDSGNTIYF. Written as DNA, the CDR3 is TGTGCCAGCAGTGAAGACGGGGACTCTGGAAACACCATATATTTT.

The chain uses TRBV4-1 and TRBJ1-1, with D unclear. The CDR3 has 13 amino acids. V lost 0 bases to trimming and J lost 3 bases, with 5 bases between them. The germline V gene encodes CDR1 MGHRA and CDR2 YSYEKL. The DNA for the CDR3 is TGCGCCAGCAGCCAAGACCCGTACACTGAAGCTTTCTTT. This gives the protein CASSQDPYTEAFF.

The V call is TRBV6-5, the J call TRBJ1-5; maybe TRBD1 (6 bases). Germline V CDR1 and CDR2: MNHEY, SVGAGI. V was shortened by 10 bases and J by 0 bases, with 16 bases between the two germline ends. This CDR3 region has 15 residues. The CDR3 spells CATSGGLDSNQPQHF. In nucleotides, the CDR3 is TGTGCCACCTCCGGGGGGCTAGATAGCAATCAGCCCCAGCATTTT.

The CDR3 DNA reads TGTGCCAGCAGCATGGGACAGACCCAAGAGACCCAGTACTTC. This sequence encodes CASSMGQTQETQYF. The V and J genes are TRBV7-2 and TRBJ2-5; 7 bases are shared with TRBD1. Per germline, CDR1 SGHTA and CDR2 FQGNSA. The CDR3 length is 14 residues. V lost 5 bases to trimming and J lost 1 base; unmatched junction nucleotides: 4.

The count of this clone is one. CDR3 sequence reads: CASSSTAGNEKLFF. Here the CDR3 DNA reads TGTGCCAGCAGCTCCACAGCGGGTAATGAAAAACTGTTTTTT. J is TRBJ1-4 and V is TRBV7-2; D is uncertain. The germline V gene encodes CDR1 SGHTA and CDR2 FQGNSA. The ends were cut back, 4 bases at V and 4 bases at J, with 10 bases in the middle. This CDR3 has 14 amino acids.

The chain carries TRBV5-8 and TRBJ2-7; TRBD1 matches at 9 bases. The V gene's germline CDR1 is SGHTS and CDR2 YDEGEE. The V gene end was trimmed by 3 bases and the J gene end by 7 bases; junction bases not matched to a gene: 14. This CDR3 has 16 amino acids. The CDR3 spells CASSYWMGQGTGEQYF. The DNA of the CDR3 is TGTGCCAGCAGCTATTGGATGGGACAGGGAACGGGGGAGCAGTACTTC. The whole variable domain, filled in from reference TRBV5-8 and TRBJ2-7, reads EAGVTQSPTHLIKTRGQQATLRCSPISGHTSVYWYQQALGLGLQFLLWYDEGEERNRGNFPPRFSGRQFPNYSSELNVNALELEDSALYLCASSYWMGQGTGEQYFGPGTRLTVT.

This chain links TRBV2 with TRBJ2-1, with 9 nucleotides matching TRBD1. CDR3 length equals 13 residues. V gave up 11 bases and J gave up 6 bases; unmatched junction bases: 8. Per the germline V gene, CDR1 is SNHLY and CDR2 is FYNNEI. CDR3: CAGKGQGANEQFF. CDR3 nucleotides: TGTGCCGGTAAGGGACAGGGTGCCAATGAGCAGTTCTTC.

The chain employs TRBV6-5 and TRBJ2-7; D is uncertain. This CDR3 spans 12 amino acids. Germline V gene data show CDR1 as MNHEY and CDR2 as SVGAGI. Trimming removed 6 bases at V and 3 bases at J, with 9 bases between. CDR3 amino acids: CASRSDYYEQYF. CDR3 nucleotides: TGTGCCAGCAGATCAGATTACTACGAGCAGTACTTC.

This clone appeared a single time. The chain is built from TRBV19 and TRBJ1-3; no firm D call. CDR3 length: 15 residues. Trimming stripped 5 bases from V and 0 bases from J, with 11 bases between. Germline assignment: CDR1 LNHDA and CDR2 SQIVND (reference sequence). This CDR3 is CASSSETSSGNTIYF. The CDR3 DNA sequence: TGTGCCAGTAGTTCAGAGACAAGCTCTGGAAACACCATATATTTT.

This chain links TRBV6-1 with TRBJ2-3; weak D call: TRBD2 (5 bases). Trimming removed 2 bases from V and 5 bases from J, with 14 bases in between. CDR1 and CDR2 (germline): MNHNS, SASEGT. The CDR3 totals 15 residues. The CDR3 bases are TGTGCCAGCAGTGAAAGTATTCTAGCTGGAGATACGCAGTATTTT. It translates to CASSESILAGDTQYF.

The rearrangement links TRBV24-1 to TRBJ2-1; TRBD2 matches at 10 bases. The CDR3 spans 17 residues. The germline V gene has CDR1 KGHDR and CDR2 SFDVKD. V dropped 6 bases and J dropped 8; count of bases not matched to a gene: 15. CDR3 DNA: TGTGCCACCAGTACCCCCAGTCCAGCGGGGGGGGGCGATGAGCAGTTCTTC. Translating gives CATSTPSPAGGGDEQFF.

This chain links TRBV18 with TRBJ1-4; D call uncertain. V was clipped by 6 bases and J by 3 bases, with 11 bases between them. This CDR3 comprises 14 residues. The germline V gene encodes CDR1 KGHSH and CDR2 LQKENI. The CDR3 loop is CASSAGAANEKLFF. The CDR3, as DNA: TGTGCCAGCTCTGCGGGAGCGGCTAATGAAAAACTGTTTTTT.

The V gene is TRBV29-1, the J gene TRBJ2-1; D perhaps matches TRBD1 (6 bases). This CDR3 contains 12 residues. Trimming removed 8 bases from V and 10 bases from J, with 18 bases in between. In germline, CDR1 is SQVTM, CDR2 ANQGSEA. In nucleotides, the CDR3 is TGCAGCCCCCGGACAGATTATAACGAGCAGTTCTTC. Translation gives CSPRTDYNEQFF.

CDR3 region: CASSQVGQGLNSPLHF. CDR3 in DNA: TGCGCCAGCAGCCAAGTTGGTCAGGGATTAAATTCACCCCTCCACTTT. The chain recombines TRBV4-1 with TRBJ1-6; D may be TRBD1 (5 bases). CDR1 and CDR2 (germline): MGHRA, YSYEKL. Trimming cost V 1 base and J 7 bases, with 14 bases left between them. The CDR3 covers 16 residues.

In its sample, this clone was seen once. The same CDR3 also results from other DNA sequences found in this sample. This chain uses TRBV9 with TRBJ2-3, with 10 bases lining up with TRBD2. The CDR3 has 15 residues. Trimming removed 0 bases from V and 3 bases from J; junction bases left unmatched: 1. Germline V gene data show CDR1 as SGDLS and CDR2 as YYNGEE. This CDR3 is CASSVVTSGTDTQYF. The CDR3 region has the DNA TGTGCCAGCAGCGTAGTGACTAGCGGGACAGATACGCAGTATTTT. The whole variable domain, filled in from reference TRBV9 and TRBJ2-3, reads DSGVTQTPKHLITATGQRVTLRCSPRSGDLSVYWYQQSLDQGLQFLIQYYNGEERAKGNILERFSAQQFPDLHSELNLSSLELGDSALYFCASSVVTSGTDTQYFGPGTRLTVL.

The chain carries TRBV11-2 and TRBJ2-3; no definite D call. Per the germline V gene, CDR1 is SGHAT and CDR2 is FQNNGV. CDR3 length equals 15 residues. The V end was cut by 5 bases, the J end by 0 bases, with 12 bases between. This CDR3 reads CASSVAPLSTDTQYF. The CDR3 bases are TGTGCCAGCAGCGTGGCCCCTCTTAGCACAGATACGCAGTATTTT.

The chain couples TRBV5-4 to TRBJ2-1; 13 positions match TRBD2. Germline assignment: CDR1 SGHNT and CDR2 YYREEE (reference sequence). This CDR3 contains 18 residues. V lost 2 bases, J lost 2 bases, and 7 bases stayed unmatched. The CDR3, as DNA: TGTGCCAGCAGCTTCCCCGGGACTAGCGGGAACCCCTACAATGAGCAGTTCTTC. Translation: CASSFPGTSGNPYNEQFF.